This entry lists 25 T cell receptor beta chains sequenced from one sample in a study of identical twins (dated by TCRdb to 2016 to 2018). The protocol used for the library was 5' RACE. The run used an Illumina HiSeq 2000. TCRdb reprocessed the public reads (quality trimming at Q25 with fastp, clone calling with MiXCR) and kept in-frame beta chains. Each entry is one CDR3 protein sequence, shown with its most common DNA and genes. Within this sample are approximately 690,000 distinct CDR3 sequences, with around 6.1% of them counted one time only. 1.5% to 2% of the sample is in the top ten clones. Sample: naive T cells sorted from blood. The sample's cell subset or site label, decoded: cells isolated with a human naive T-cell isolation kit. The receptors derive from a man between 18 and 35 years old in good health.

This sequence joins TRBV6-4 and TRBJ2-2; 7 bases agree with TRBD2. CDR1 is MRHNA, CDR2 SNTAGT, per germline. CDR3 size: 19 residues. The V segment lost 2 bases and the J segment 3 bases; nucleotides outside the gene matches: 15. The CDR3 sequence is CASSDPWTPGLLYTGELFF. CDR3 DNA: TGTGCCAGCAGTGACCCTTGGACTCCGGGACTACTCTACACCGGGGAGCTGTTTTTT.

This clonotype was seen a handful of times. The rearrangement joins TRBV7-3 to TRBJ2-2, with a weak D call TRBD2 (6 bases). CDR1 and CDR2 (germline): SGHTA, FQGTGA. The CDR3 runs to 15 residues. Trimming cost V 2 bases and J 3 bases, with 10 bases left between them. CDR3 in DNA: TGTGCCAGCAGCTTACCGGGGGACCACACCGGGGAGCTGTTTTTT. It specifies CASSLPGDHTGELFF.

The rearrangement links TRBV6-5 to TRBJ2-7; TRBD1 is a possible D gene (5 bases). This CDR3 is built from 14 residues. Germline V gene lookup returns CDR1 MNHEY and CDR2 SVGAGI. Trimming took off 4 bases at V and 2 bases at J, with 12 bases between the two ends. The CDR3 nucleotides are TGTGCCAGCAGTTTGAGGACACCCACCTACGAGCAGTACGTC. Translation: CASSLRTPTYEQYV.

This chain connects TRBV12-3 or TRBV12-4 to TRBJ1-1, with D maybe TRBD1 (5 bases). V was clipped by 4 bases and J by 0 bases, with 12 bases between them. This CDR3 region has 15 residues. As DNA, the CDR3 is TGTGCCAGCAGTTCCCCCGGCAGGGTGAACACTGAAGCTTTCTTT. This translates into CASSSPGRVNTEAFF.

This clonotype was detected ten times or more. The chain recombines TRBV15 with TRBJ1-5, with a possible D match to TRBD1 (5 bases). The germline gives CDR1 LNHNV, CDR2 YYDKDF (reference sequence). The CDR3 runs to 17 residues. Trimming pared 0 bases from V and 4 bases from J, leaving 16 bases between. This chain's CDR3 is CATSRDPLTVFNQPQHF. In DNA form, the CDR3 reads TGTGCCACCAGCAGAGATCCCCTGACAGTATTTAATCAGCCCCAGCATTTT.

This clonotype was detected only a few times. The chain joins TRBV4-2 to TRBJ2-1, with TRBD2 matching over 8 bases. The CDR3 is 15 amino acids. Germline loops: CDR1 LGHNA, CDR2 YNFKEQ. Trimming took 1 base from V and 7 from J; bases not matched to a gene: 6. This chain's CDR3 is CASSQVPGGGNEQFF. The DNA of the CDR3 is TGTGCCAGCAGCCAAGTGCCGGGAGGGGGGAATGAGCAGTTCTTC.

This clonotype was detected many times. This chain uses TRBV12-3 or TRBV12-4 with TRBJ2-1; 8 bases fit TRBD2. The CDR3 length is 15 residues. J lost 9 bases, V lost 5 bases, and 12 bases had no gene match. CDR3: CASSPAGRGFGEQFF. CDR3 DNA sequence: TGTGCCAGCAGTCCCGCCGGGAGGGGGTTTGGTGAGCAGTTCTTC.

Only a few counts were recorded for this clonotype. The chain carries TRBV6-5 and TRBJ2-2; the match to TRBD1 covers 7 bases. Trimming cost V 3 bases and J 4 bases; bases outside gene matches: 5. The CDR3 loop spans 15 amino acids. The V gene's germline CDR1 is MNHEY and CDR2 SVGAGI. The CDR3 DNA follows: TGTGCCAGCAGTTATGGACAGGACGGCACCGGGGAGCTGTTTTTT. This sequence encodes CASSYGQDGTGELFF.

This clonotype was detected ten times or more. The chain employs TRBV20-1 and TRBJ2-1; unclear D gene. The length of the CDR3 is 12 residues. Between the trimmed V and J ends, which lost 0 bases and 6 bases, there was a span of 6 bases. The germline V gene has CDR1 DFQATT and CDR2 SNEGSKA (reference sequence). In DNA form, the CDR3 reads TGCAGTGCTAGAGAACTGGGCAATGAGCAGTTCTTC. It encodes CSARELGNEQFF.

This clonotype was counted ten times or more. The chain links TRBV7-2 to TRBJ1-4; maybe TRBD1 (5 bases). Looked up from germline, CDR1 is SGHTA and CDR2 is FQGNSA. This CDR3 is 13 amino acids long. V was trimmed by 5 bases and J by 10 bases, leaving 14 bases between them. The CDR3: CASSQWPGGKLFF. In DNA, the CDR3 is TGTGCCAGCAGCCAATGGCCGGGGGGAAAACTGTTTTTT.

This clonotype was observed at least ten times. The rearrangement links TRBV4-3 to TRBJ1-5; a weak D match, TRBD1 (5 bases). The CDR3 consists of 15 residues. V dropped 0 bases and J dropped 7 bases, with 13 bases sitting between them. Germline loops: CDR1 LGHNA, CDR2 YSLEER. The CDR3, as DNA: TGCGCCAGCAGCCAAGATTTTTCAGGGCACCAGCCCCAGCATTTT. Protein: CASSQDFSGHQPQHF.

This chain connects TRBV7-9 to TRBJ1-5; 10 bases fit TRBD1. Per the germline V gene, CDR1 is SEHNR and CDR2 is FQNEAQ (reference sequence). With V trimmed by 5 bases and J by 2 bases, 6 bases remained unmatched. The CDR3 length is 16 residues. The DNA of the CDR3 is TGTGCCAGCAGCCCCGGGACAGGGGAGGGCAATCAGCCCCAGCATTTT. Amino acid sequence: CASSPGTGEGNQPQHF.

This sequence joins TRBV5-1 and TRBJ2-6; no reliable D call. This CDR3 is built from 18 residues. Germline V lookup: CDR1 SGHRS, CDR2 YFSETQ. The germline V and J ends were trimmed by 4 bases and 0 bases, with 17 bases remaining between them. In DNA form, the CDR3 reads TGCGCCAGCAGCCCCGCTCTGTTCCGCGCCTCTGGGGCCAACGTCCTGACTTTC. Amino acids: CASSPALFRASGANVLTF.

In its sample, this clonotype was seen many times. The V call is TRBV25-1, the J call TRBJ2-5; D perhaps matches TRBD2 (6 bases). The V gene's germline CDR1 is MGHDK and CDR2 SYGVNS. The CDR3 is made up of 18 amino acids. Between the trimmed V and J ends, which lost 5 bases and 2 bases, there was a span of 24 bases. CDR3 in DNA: TGTGCCAGCAGTCCCAGGCGATCCGGGACTTACATACAAGAGACCCAGTACTTC. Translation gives CASSPRRSGTYIQETQYF.

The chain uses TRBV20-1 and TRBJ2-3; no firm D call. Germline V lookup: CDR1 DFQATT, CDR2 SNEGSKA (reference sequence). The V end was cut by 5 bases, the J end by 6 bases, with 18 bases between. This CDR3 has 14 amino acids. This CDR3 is CSAPPVMESDTQYF. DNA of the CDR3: TGCAGTGCTCCACCCGTTATGGAATCGGATACGCAGTATTTT.

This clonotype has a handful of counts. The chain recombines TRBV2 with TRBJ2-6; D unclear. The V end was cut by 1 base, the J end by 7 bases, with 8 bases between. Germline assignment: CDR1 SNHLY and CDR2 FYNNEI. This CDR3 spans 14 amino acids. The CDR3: CASSEDLNANVLTF. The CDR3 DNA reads TGTGCCAGCAGTGAAGACCTGAATGCCAACGTCCTGACTTTC. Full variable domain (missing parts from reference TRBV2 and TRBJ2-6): EPEVTQTPSHQVTQMGQEVILRCVPISNHLYFYWYRQILGQKVEFLVSFYNNEISEKSEIFDDQFSVERPDGSNFTLKIRSTKLEDSAMYFCASSEDLNANVLTFGAGSRLTVL.

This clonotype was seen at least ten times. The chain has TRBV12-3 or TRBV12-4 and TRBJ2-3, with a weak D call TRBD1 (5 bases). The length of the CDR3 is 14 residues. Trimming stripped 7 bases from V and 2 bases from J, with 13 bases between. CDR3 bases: TGTGCCAGCACGAAGGGGTCCCTCACAGATACGCAGTATTTT. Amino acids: CASTKGSLTDTQYF.

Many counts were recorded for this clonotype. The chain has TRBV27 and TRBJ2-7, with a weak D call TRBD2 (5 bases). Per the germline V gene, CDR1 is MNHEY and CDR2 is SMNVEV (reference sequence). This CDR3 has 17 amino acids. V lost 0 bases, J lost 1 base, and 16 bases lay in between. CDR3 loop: CASSLSMEADFSYEQYF. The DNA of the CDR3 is TGTGCCAGCAGTTTATCGATGGAAGCGGACTTTTCCTACGAGCAGTACTTC.

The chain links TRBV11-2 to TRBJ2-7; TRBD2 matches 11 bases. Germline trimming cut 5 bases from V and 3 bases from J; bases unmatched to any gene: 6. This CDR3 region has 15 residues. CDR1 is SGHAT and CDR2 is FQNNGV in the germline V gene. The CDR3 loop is CASSATSGSIYEQYF. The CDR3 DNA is TGTGCCAGCAGCGCAACTAGCGGGAGCATCTACGAGCAGTACTTC.

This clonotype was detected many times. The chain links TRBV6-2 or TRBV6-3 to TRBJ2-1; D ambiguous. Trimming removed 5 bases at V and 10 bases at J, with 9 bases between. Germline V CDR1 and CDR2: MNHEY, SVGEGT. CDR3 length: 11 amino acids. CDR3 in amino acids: CASSDVQEQFF. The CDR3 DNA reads TGTGCCAGCAGTGACGTCCAGGAGCAGTTCTTC.

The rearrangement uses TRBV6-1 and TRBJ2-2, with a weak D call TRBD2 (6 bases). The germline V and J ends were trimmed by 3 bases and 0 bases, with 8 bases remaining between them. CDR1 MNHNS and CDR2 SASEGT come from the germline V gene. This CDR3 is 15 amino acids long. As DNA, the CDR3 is TGTGCCAGCAGTGAGGGGACTGCGAACACCGGGGAGCTGTTTTTT. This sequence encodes CASSEGTANTGELFF.

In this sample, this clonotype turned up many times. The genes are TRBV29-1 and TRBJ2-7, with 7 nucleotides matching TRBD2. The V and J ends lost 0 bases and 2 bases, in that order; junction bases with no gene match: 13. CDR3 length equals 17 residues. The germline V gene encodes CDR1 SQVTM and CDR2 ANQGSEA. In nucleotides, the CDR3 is TGCAGCGTTGAAGATCTGCCCGGGTTGGGAGGGCCCTACGAGCAGTACTTC. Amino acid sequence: CSVEDLPGLGGPYEQYF.

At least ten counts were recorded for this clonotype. The CDR3 bases are TGTGCCAGCAGCGCCAGGCTAGCAAGCAATGAGCAGTTCTTC. Translating it yields CASSARLASNEQFF. The chain couples TRBV5-4 to TRBJ2-1; maybe TRBD2 (5 bases). The germline V gene has CDR1 SGHNT and CDR2 YYREEE (reference sequence). CDR3 size: 14 residues. Trimming took off 4 bases at V and 6 bases at J, with 14 bases between the two ends.

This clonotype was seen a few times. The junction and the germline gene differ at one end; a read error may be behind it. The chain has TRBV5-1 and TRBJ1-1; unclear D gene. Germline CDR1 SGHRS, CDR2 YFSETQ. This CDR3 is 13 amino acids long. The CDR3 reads CASSLGPNPEAFF. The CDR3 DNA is TGCGCCAGCAGCTTGGGGCCGAACCCTGAAGCTTTCTTT.

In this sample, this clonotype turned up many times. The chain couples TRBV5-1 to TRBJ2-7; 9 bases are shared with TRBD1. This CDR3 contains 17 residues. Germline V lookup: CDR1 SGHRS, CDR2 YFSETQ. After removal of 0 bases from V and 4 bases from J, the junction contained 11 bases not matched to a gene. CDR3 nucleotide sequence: TGCGCCAGCAGCTTGGGCCCAGCGGGACAGGGATCGTACGAGCAGTACTTC. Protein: CASSLGPAGQGSYEQYF.